Each of the 21 T cell receptor beta chains below was sequenced from the same sample in a study of shared clonotypes between healthy human individuals. This table comes from immunoSEQ multiplex PCR, and its TCRdb copy is limited to in-frame clones, with some not included. The sample contains 2 million to 2.5 million clones, approximately 93% of which appear only once. Sequenced material: naive CD4+ T cells from PBMCs. As for subset: CD45RA+ positively selected. The source is a man younger than 30 in good health. Some clones in this sample may be carry-over from other donors' samples.

Remarks on this clone: The same CDR3 can be traced to other DNA sequences in this sample. The chain employs TRBV29-1 and TRBJ2-3; D uncertain. Per the germline V gene, CDR1 is SQVTM and CDR2 is ANQGSEA. This CDR3 is 13 amino acids long. The V gene lost 4 bases and the J gene lost 2 bases, with 10 bases spanning the gap. CDR3 coding DNA: TGCAGCGTTGTTGGCATCTTCACAGATACGCAGTATTTT. Amino acids: CSVVGIFTDTQYF.

The chain joins TRBV4-2 to TRBJ1-2, with TRBD1 matching over 7 bases. There are 14 residues in the CDR3. V shed 4 bases and J 8 bases; nucleotides not matched to a gene: 10. CDR1 is LGHNA and CDR2 is YNFKEQ in the germline V gene. CDR3: CASSRDSATMGYTF. CDR3 DNA: TGTGCCAGCAGCCGGGACAGCGCCACTATGGGCTACACCTTC.

The chain recombines TRBV28 with TRBJ2-1, with 10 bases fitting TRBD1. The CDR3 is 16 amino acids. Per the germline V gene, CDR1 is MDHEN and CDR2 is SYDVKM. V lost 6 bases to trimming and J lost 1 base; unmatched junction nucleotides: 6. CDR3 nucleotide sequence: TGTGCCAGCAGAGACCCGGGACAGGGGTCCTACAATGAGCAGTTCTTC. Amino acid sequence: CASRDPGQGSYNEQFF.

A single count supports this clone. The chain carries TRBV6-1 and TRBJ1-2, with TRBD1 matching over 7 bases. V gave up 8 bases and J gave up 5 bases; unmatched junction bases: 14. The CDR3 is made up of 15 amino acids. Per the germline V gene, CDR1 is MNHNS and CDR2 is SASEGT. The CDR3 DNA reads TGTGCCAGCCTGTTTAGAAGACAGGGAGAATATGGCTACACCTTC. Encoded protein: CASLFRRQGEYGYTF.

This clone occurred a few times. This chain joins TRBV7-9 and TRBJ1-5; tentatively, D is TRBD1 (6 bases). CDR3 length: 14 amino acids. The ends were cut back, 6 bases at V and 2 bases at J, with 11 bases in the middle. Germline loops: CDR1 SEHNR, CDR2 FQNEAQ (reference sequence). The CDR3 reads CASSGGAGNQPQHF. For the CDR3, the DNA is TGTGCCAGCAGTGGGGGGGCAGGCAATCAGCCCCAGCATTTT.

For this clone: The sample holds other DNA sequences that translate to the same CDR3. V gene TRBV6-5 combines with J gene TRBJ2-5; D is possibly TRBD2 (7 bases). The CDR3 sequence is 15 residues long. V gave up 0 bases and J gave up 5 bases, with 13 bases separating them. Germline CDR1 and CDR2: MNHEY and SVGAGI. The CDR3 nucleotides read TGTGCCAGCAGTTACTCGGGGGGGGCGCGGGAGACCCAGTACTTC. This encodes CASSYSGGARETQYF.

Comments on this clone: Other DNA sequences in the sample encode the same CDR3. This CDR3 is CASSYPGGYGYTF. DNA of the CDR3: TGTGCCAGCAGTTACCCAGGGGGTTATGGCTACACCTTC. V is TRBV6-6 and J is TRBJ1-2; 7 positions match TRBD1. J lost 5 bases, V lost 2 bases, and 2 bases had no gene match. Germline loops: CDR1 MNHNY, CDR2 SVGAGI (reference sequence). The CDR3 covers 13 residues.

The chain combines TRBV7-9 with TRBJ1-1, with D perhaps TRBD1 (6 bases). This CDR3 has 14 amino acids. V was pared by 5 bases and J by 2 bases, with 12 bases between. The germline CDR1 and CDR2 sequences are SEHNR and FQNEAQ (reference sequence). In DNA, the CDR3 is TGTGCCAGCAGCATAACCGGGACAAACACTGAAGCTTTCTTT. It specifies CASSITGTNTEAFF.

A remark on this clone: Other DNA sequences in the same sample also yield this CDR3. This chain uses TRBV10-3 with TRBJ1-5; possible D gene TRBD1, 5 bases. Trimming stripped 4 bases from V and 5 bases from J, with 9 bases between. This CDR3 contains 13 residues. Germline CDR1 and CDR2: ENHRY and SYGVKD. CDR3 in amino acids: CAISGRGDQPQHF. The CDR3 DNA reads as TGTGCCATCAGTGGCCGGGGGGATCAGCCCCAGCATTTT.

The sample holds one count of this clone. The chain links TRBV6-6 to TRBJ2-2, with TRBD2 matching 12 bases. The CDR3 is 16 amino acids. The germline V gene encodes CDR1 MNHNY and CDR2 SVGAGI (reference sequence). V shed 5 bases and J 6 bases; nucleotides not matched to a gene: 7. The CDR3 here is CASSPTSGRHSGELFF. CDR3 DNA: TGTGCCAGCAGTCCAACTAGCGGGAGGCATTCCGGGGAGCTGTTTTTT.

This clone was recorded once. This rearrangement joins TRBV5-1 to TRBJ1-3; 8 positions agree with TRBD1. Germline V CDR1 and CDR2: SGHRS, YFSETQ. The CDR3 is 16 amino acids. V shed 2 bases and J 3 bases; nucleotides not matched to a gene: 7. The CDR3 DNA reads as TGCGCCAGCAGCTTTGGACAGGGAACTTTTGGAAACACCATATATTTT. This codes for CASSFGQGTFGNTIYF.

The chain uses TRBV7-9 and TRBJ2-1; D call uncertain. From germline, CDR1 is SEHNR and CDR2 FQNEAQ (reference sequence). V shed 7 bases and J shed 2 bases, with 9 bases lying between them. This CDR3 has 13 amino acids. This CDR3 is CASTIDTYNEQFF. The CDR3 coding sequence is TGTGCCAGCACCATAGACACCTACAATGAGCAGTTCTTC.

The J gene is TRBJ1-3, the V gene TRBV14; the D gene is possibly TRBD1 (6 bases). This CDR3 spans 16 amino acids. V gave up 5 bases and J gave up 0 bases, with 14 bases separating them. CDR1 and CDR2 from the germline V gene are SGHDN and FVKESK. The CDR3 sequence: CASSARDTDSGNTIYF. As DNA, the CDR3 is TGTGCCAGCAGCGCCCGGGACACCGACTCTGGAAACACCATATATTTT.

This clone was counted a few times. This sample includes further DNA sequences coding for the same CDR3. The V gene is TRBV11-2, the J gene TRBJ1-1; the D gene is possibly TRBD1 (5 bases). The CDR3 sequence is 13 residues long. Trimming took off 1 base at V and 3 bases at J, with 6 bases between the two ends. The germline V gene encodes CDR1 SGHAT and CDR2 FQNNGV. The CDR3 nucleotides read TGTGCCAGCAGCTTAGCAGGGTACACTGAAGCTTTCTTT. Translated, it gives CASSLAGYTEAFF.

CDR3 protein: CASSLIPSGSLSGELFF. CDR3 DNA: TGTGCCAGCAGCTTGATACCTAGCGGGAGTCTCTCCGGGGAGCTGTTTTTT. The chain has TRBV7-3 and TRBJ2-2; the match to TRBD2 covers 10 bases. The germline V gene encodes CDR1 SGHTA and CDR2 FQGTGA. The CDR3 extends over 17 amino acids. The V segment lost 3 bases and the J segment 6 bases; nucleotides outside the gene matches: 10. The whole variable domain, filled in from reference TRBV7-3 and TRBJ2-2, reads GAGVSQTPSNKVTEKGKYVELRCDPISGHTALYWYRQSLGQGPEFLIYFQGTGAADDSGLPNDRFFAVRPEGSVSTLKIQRTERGDSAVYLCASSLIPSGSLSGELFFGEGSRLTVL.

To note about this clone: Other DNA sequences from this sample encode an identical CDR3 as well. The chain employs TRBV5-1 and TRBJ2-5, with no clear D. Germline CDR1 reads SGHRS; CDR2 reads YFSETQ. With 1 base removed from V and 2 bases from J, the gap between germline ends came to 6 bases. The CDR3 covers 13 residues. CDR3 DNA sequence: TGCGCCAGCAGCTTGAGAAGGCAAGAGACCCAGTACTTC. This encodes CASSLRRQETQYF.

The rearrangement joins TRBV9 to TRBJ2-1; 8 bases line up with TRBD2. V shed 0 bases, J shed 2 bases, and the junction held 7 bases outside the gene matches. The CDR3 has 17 amino acids. Germline V gene data show CDR1 as SGDLS and CDR2 as YYNGEE. DNA for the CDR3: TGTGCCAGCAGCGTAGCGAGTGCGGGAGGCCCCTACAATGAGCAGTTCTTC. Amino acid sequence: CASSVASAGGPYNEQFF.

CDR3 coding DNA: TGTGCCAGCAGTTTCGTTGGAGAAAAACTGTTTTTT. It encodes CASSFVGEKLFF. This chain links TRBV28 with TRBJ1-4; D uncertain. The CDR3 is made up of 12 amino acids. V dropped 3 bases and J dropped 8 bases, with 7 bases sitting between them. Germline V lookup: CDR1 MDHEN, CDR2 SYDVKM.

This clone has a handful of counts. The same CDR3 also results from other DNA sequences found in this sample. The chain has TRBV11-2 and TRBJ2-7, with D uncertain. This CDR3 has 11 amino acids. Trimming removed 4 bases from V and 1 base from J, with 2 bases in between. CDR1 is SGHAT, CDR2 FQNNGV, per germline. The CDR3 reads CASSSSYEQYF. CDR3 DNA: TGTGCCAGCAGCTCGTCCTACGAGCAGTACTTC.

The rearrangement joins TRBV5-1 to TRBJ2-3, with D possibly called TRBD1 or TRBD2 (5 bases each). Germline V gene sequence: CDR1 SGHRS, CDR2 YFSETQ. This CDR3 contains 19 residues. Between the trimmed V and J ends, which lost 4 bases and 6 bases, there was a span of 30 bases. CDR3 loop: CASSPSGLITSGKGDTQYF. The CDR3 nucleotides read TGCGCCAGCAGCCCCTCGGGGCTGATTACCTCCGGCAAAGGCGATACGCAGTATTTT.

The V and J genes are TRBV6-1 and TRBJ2-7, with 11 bases aligning to TRBD2. Germline assignment: CDR1 MNHNS and CDR2 SASEGT. CDR3 length: 18 residues. Trimming at V came to 0 bases and at J to 5 bases, leaving 12 bases not matched to a gene. The CDR3 loop reads CASSEALQSSGRANEQYF. The DNA for the CDR3 is TGTGCCAGCAGTGAAGCGCTTCAAAGTAGCGGGAGGGCCAACGAGCAGTACTTC.